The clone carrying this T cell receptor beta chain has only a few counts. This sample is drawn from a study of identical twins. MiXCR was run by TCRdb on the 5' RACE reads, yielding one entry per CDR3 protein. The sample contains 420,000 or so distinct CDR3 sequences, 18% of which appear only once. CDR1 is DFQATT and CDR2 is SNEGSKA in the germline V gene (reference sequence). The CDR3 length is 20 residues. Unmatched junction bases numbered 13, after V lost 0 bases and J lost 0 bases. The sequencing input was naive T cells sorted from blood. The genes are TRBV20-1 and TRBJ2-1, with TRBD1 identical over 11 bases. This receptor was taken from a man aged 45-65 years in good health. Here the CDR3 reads CSARDLLGQGVRSSYNEQFF. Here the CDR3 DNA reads TGCAGTGCTAGAGATCTTTTGGGACAGGGGGTCCGGAGCTCCTACAATGAGCAGTTCTTC.